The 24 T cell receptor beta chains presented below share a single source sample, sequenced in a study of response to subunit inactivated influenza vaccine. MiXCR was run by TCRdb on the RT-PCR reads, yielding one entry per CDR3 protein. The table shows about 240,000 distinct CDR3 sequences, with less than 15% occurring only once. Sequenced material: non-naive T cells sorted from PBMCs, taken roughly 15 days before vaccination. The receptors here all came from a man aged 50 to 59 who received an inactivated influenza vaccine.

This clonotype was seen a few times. The CDR3 loop is CASSQDSSGGPGELFF. The CDR3 coding sequence is TGTGCCAGCAGCCAAGATTCTAGCGGGGGGCCCGGGGAGCTGTTTTTT. V gene TRBV3-1 combines with J gene TRBJ2-2; 11 bases map to TRBD2. V gave up 0 bases and J gave up 6 bases; unmatched junction bases: 3. The CDR3 has 16 amino acids. Germline V CDR1 and CDR2: LGHDT, YNNKEL (reference sequence).

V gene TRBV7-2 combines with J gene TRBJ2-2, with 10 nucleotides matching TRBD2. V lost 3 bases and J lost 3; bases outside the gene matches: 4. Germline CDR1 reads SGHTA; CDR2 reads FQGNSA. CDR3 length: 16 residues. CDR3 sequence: CASSFGLAAYTGELFF. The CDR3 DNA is TGTGCCAGCAGCTTTGGACTAGCGGCTTACACCGGGGAGCTGTTTTTT.

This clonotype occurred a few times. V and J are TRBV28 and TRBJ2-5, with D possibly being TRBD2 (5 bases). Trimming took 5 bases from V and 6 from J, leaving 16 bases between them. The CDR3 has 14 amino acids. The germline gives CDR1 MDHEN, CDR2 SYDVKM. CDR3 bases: TGTGCCAGCAGTCCCGAGGGTAGTGGGAAGACCCAGTACTTC. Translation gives CASSPEGSGKTQYF.

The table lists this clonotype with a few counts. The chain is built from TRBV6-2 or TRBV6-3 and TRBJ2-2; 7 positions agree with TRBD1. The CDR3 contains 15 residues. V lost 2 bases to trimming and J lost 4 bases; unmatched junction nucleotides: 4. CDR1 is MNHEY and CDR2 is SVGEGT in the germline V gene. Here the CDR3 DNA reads TGTGCCAGCAGTTACCGGACAGGCGTCACCGGGGAGCTGTTTTTT. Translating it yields CASSYRTGVTGELFF.

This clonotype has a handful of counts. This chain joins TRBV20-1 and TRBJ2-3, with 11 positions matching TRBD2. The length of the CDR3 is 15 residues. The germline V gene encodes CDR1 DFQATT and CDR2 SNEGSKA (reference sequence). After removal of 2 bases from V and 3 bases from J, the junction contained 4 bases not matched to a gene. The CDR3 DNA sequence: TGCAGTGCTAGAAAGACTAGCGGGACAACAGATACGCAGTATTTT. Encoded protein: CSARKTSGTTDTQYF.

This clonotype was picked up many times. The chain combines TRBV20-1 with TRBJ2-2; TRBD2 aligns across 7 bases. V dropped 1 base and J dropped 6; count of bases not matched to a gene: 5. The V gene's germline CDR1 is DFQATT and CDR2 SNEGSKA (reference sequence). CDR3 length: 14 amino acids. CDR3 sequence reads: CSARVEGGPGELFF. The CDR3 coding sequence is TGCAGTGCTAGAGTTGAGGGAGGGCCCGGGGAGCTGTTTTTT.

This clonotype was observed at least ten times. DNA of the CDR3: TGCGCCAGCAGCTTAGGACTAGCGGGAGCCCACAATGAGCAGTTCTTC. This codes for CASSLGLAGAHNEQFF. The chain carries TRBV5-1 and TRBJ2-1; TRBD2 aligns across 13 bases. Per the germline V gene, CDR1 is SGHRS and CDR2 is YFSETQ. V lost 2 bases to trimming and J lost 5 bases; unmatched junction nucleotides: 4. The CDR3 spans 16 residues.

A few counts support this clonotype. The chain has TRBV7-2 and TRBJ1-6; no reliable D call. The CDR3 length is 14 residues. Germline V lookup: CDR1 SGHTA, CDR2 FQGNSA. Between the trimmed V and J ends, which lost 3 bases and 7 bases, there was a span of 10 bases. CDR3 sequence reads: CASSFIGSNSPLHF. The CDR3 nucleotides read TGTGCCAGCAGCTTTATTGGGTCCAATTCACCCCTCCACTTT.

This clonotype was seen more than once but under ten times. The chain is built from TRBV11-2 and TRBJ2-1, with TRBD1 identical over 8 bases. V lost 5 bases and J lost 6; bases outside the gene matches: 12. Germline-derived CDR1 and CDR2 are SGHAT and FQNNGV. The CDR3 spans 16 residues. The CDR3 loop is CASSVSRTGRGNEQFF. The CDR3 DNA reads TGTGCCAGCAGCGTAAGCCGGACAGGGCGAGGCAATGAGCAGTTCTTC.

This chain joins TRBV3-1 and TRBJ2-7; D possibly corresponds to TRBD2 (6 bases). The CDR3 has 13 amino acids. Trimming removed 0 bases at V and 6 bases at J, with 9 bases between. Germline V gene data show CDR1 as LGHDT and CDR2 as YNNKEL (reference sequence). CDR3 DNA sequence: TGTGCCAGCAGCCAAGACGGACTACCCGAGCAGTACTTC. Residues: CASSQDGLPEQYF.

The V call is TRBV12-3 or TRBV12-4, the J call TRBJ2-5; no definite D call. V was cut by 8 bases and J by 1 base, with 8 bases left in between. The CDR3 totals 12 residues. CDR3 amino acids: CASGLGQETQYF. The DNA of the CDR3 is TGTGCCAGCGGTCTGGGCCAAGAGACCCAGTACTTC.

Here the CDR3 DNA reads TGTGCCAGCAGTGCCCCCCCTCGGACTAGCACAGATACGCAGTATTTT. Translated, it gives CASSAPPRTSTDTQYF. The chain uses TRBV6-2 or TRBV6-3 and TRBJ2-3; tentatively, D is TRBD2 (5 bases). V was pared by 5 bases and J by 0 bases, with 15 bases between. CDR1 is MNHEY and CDR2 is SVGEGT in the germline V gene. This CDR3 spans 16 amino acids.

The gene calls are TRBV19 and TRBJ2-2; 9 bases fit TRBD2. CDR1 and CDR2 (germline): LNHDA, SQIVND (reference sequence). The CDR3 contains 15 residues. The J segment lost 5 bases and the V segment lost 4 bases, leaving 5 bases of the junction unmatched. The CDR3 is CASSKVAGDTGELFF. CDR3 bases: TGTGCCAGTAGTAAGGTAGCGGGAGATACCGGGGAGCTGTTTTTT.

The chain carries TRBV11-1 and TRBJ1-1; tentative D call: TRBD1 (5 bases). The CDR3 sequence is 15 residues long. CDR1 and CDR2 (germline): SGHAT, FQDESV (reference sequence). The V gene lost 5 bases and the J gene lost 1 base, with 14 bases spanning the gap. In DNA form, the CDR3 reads TGTGCCAGCAGCCTAGGGGCAGGCCGGAACACTGAAGCTTTCTTT. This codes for CASSLGAGRNTEAFF.

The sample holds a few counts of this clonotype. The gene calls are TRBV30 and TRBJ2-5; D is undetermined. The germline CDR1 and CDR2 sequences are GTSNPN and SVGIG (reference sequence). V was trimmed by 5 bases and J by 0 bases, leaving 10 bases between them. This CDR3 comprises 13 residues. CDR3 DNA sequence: TGTGCCTGGTCGTTGGGAAACCAAGAGACCCAGTACTTC. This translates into CAWSLGNQETQYF.

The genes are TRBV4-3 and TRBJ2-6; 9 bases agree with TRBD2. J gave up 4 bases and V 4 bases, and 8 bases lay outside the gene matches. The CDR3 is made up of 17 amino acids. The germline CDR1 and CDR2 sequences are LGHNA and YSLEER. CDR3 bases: TGCGCCAGCAGCCCAACCGGGACTAGCACCGGGGCCAACGTCCTGACTTTC. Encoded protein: CASSPTGTSTGANVLTF.

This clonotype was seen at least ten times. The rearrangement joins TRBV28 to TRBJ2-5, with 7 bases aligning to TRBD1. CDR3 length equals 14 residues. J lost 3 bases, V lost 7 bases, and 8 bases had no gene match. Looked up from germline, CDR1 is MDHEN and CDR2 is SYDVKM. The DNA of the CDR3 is TGTGCCAGCATCTCAACCGGGACAGAAGAGACCCAGTACTTC. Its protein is CASISTGTEETQYF.

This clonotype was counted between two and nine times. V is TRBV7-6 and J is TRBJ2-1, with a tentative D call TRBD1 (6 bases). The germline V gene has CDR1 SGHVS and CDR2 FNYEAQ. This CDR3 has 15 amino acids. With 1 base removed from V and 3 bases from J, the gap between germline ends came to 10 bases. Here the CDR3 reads CASSLVPGVYNEQFF. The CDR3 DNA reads TGTGCCAGCAGCTTAGTTCCAGGGGTCTACAATGAGCAGTTCTTC.

DNA of the CDR3: TGTGCCAGCAGCACGGGACGACGGAACACCGGGGAGCTGTTTTTT. Its protein is CASSTGRRNTGELFF. The rearrangement links TRBV5-4 to TRBJ2-2; either TRBD1 or TRBD2 may supply D (5 bases each). Germline V lookup: CDR1 SGHNT, CDR2 YYREEE (reference sequence). Trimming took 4 bases from V and 1 from J, leaving 11 bases between them. This CDR3 has 15 amino acids. The complete variable domain, with remaining parts taken from reference TRBV5-4 and TRBJ2-2, reads ETGVTQSPTHLIKTRGQQVTLRCSSQSGHNTVSWYQQALGQGPQFIFQYYREEENGRGNFPPRFSGLQFPNYSSELNVNALELDDSALYLCASSTGRRNTGELFFGEGSRLTVL.

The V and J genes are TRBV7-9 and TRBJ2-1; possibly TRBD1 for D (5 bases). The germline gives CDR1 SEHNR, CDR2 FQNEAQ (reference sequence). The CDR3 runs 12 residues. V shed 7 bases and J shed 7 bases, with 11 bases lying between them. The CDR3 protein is CASKIAGNEQFF. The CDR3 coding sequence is TGTGCCAGCAAAATAGCAGGGAATGAGCAGTTCTTC.

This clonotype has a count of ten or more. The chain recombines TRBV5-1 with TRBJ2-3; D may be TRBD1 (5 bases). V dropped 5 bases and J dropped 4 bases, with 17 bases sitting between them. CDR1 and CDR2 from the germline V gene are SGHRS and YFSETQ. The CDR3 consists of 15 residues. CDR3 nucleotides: TGCGCCAGCAGGCCCCAGGGATTTGGCGCAGATACGCAGTATTTT. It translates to CASRPQGFGADTQYF. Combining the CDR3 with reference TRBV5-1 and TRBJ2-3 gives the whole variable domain KAGVTQTPRYLIKTRGQQVTLSCSPISGHRSVSWYQQTPGQGLQFLFEYFSETQRNKGNFPGRFSGRQFSNSRSEMNVSTLELGDSALYLCASRPQGFGADTQYFGPGTRLTVL.

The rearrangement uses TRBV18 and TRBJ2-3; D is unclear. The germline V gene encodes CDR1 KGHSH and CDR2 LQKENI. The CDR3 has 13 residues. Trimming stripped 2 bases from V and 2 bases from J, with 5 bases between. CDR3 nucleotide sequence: TGTGCCAGCTCACCAAAAATCACAGATACGCAGTATTTT. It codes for CASSPKITDTQYF.

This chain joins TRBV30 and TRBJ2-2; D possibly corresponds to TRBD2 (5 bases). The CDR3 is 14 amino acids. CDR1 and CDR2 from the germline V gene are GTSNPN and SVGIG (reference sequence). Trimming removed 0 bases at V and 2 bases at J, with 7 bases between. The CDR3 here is CAWSVGSNTGELFF. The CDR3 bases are TGTGCCTGGAGTGTAGGGAGTAACACCGGGGAGCTGTTTTTT.

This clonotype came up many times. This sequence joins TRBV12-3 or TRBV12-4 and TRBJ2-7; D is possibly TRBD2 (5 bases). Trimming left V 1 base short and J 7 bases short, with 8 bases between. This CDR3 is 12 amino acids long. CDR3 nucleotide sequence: TGTGCCAGCAGTTTAGAACGGGGAGAGCAGTACTTC. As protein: CASSLERGEQYF.